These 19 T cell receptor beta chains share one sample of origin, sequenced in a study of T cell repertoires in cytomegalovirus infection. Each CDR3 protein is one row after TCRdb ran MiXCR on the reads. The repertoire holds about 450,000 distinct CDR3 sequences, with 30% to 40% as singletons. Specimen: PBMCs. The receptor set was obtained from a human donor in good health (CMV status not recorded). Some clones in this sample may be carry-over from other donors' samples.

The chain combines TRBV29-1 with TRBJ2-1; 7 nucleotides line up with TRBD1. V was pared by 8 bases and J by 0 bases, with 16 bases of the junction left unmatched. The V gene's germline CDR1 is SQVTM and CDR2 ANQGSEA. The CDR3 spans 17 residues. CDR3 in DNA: TGCAGCCATGGTCGAGCCCTCCGGGACAGCTCCTACAATGAGCAGTTCTTC. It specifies CSHGRALRDSSYNEQFF.

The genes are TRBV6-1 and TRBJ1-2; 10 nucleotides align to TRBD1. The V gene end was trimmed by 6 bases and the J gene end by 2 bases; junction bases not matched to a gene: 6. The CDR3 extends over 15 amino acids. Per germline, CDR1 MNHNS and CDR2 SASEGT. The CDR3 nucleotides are TGTGCCAGCAGGTCTCGGGGACAGGGGAACTATGGCTACACCTTC. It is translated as CASRSRGQGNYGYTF.

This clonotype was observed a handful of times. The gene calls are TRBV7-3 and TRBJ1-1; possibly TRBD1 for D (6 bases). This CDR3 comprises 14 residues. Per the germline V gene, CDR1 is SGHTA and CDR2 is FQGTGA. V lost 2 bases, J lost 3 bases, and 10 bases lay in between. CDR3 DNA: TGTGCCAGCAGCTTACCGGGGGCCCACACTGAAGCTTTCTTT. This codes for CASSLPGAHTEAFF.

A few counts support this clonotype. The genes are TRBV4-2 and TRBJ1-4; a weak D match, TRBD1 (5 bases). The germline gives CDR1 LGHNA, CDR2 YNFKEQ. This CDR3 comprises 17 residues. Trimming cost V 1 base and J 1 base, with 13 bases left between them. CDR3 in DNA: TGTGCCAGCAGCCAAGGAGCTGGGGGAGGAACTAATGAAAAACTGTTTTTT. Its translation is CASSQGAGGGTNEKLFF.

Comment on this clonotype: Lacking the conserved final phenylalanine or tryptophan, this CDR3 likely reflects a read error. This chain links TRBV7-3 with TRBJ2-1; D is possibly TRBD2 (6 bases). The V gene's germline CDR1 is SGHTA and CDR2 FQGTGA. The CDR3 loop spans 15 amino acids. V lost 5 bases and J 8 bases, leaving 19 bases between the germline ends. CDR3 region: CASSQMDTGGDEQFL. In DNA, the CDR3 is TGTGCCAGCAGCCAAATGGATACGGGCGGGGATGAGCAGTTCTTA.

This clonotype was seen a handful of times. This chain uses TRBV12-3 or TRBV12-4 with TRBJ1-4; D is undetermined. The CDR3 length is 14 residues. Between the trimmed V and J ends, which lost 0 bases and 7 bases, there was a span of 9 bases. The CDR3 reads CASSLAGLSEKLFF. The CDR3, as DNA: TGTGCCAGCAGTTTAGCGGGGTTGAGTGAAAAACTGTTTTTT.

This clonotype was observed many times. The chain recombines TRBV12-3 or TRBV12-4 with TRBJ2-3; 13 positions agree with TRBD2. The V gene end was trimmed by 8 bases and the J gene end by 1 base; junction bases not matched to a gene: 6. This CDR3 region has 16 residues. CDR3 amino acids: CASGFGLAGGTDTQYF. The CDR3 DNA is TGTGCCAGCGGATTCGGACTAGCGGGGGGCACAGATACGCAGTATTTT.

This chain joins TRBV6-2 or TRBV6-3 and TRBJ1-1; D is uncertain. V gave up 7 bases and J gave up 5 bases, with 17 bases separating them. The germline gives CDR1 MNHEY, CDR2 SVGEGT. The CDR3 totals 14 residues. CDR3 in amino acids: CASTPQSRGTEAFF. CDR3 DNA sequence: TGTGCCAGCACTCCCCAGTCCCGAGGGACTGAAGCTTTCTTT.

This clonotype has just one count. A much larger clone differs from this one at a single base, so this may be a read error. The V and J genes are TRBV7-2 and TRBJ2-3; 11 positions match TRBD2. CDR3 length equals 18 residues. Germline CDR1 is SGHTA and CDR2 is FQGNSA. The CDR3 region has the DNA TGTGCCAGCAGCTTAGTATTAGCGGGGGGGCGAGGCACAAATACGCAGTATTTT. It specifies CASSLVLAGGRGTNTQYF.

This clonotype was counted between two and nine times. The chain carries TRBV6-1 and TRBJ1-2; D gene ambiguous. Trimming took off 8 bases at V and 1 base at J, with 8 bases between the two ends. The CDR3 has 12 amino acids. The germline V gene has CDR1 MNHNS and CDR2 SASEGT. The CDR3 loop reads CASSGNNYGYTF. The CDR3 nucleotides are TGTGCCAGCTCGGGCAATAACTATGGCTACACCTTC.

The CDR3 nucleotides read TGTGCCAGCAGCCCCGGGCGGACAGGGGAGGTGGATGGCTACACCTTC. Protein product: CASSPGRTGEVDGYTF. The rearrangement uses TRBV2 and TRBJ1-2, with 9 bases fitting TRBD1. The CDR3 has 16 residues. Trimming took 6 bases from V and 6 from J; bases not matched to a gene: 14. CDR1 and CDR2 from the germline V gene are SNHLY and FYNNEI.

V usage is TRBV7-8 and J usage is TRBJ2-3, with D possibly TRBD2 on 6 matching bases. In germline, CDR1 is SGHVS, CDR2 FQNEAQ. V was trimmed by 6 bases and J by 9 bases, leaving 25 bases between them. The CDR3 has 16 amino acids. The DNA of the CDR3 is TGTGCCAGCAGGACTGACCGGGACTCCCGCGGGCACACGCAGTATTTT. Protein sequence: CASRTDRDSRGHTQYF.

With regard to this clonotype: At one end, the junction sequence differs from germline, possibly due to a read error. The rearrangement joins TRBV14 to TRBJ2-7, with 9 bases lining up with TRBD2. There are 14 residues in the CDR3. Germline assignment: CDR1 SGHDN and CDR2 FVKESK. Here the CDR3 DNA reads TGTGCCAGCAGCAAAGAACTGGCGGGAGGGGAGCAGTACTTC. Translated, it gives CASSKELAGGEQYF.

The CDR3 loop reads CASSLTGGREQFF. CDR3 DNA sequence: TGTGCCAGCAGCTTGACAGGGGGCAGGGAGCAGTTCTTC. This chain connects TRBV5-6 to TRBJ2-1; TRBD1 matches 9 bases. V was clipped by 1 base and J by 10 bases; unmatched bases: 3. CDR1 is SGHDT, CDR2 YYEEEE, per germline. CDR3 length: 13 amino acids.

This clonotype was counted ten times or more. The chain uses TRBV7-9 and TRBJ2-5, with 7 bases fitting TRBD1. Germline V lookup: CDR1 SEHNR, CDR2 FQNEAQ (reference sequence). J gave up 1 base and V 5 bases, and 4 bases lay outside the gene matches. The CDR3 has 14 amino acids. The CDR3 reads CASSPDRVQETQYF. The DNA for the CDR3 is TGTGCCAGCAGCCCAGACAGGGTCCAAGAGACCCAGTACTTC.

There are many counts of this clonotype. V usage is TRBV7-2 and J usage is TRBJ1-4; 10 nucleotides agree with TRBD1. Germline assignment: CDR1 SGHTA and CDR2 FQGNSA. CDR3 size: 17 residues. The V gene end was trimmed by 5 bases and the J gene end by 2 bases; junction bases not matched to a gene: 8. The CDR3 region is CASSHTDRGETNEKLFF. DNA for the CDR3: TGTGCCAGCAGCCACACGGACAGGGGGGAGACTAATGAAAAACTGTTTTTT.

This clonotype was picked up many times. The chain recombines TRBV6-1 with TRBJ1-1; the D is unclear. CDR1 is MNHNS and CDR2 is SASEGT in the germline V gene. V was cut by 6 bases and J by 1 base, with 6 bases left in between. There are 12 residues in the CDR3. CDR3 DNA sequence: TGTGCCAGCAGCCCAGCGAACACTGAAGCTTTCTTT. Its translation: CASSPANTEAFF.

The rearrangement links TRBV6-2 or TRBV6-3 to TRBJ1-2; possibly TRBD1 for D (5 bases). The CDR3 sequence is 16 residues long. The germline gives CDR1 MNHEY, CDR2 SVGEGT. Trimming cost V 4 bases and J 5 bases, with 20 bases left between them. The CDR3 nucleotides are TGTGCCAGCAGTTCGACACCCCGAGGGAGGGGATATGGCTACACCTTC. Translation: CASSSTPRGRGYGYTF.

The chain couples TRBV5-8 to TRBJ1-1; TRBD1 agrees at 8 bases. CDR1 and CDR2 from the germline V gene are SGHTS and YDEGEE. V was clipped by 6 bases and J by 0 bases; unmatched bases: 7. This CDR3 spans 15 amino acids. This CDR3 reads CASKSRQGMNTEAFF. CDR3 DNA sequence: TGTGCCAGCAAGAGCCGACAGGGGATGAACACTGAAGCTTTCTTT.